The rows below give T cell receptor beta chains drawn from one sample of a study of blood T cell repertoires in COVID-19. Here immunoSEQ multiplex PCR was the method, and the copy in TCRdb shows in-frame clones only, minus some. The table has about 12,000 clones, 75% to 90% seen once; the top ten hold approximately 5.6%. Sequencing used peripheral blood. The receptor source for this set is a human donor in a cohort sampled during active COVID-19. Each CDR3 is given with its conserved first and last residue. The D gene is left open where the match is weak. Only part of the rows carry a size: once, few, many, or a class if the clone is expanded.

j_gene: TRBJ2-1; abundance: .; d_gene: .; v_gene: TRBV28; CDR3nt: TGTGCCAGCAGTTTTTTCGGACTGAGGAACAATGAGCAGTTCTTC; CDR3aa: CASSFFGLRNNEQFF
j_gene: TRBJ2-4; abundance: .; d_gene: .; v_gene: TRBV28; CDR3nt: TGTGCCAGCAGTTCGGGAGAACTAGCCAAAAACATTCAGTACTTC; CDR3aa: CASSSGELAKNIQYF
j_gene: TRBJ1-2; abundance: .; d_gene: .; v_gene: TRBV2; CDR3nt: TGTGCCAGCAGTGAAACCCGTCGCGCGGCGGACTATGGCTACACCTTC; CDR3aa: CASSETRRAADYGYTF
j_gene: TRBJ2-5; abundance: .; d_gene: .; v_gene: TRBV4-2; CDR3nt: TGTGCCAGCAGCCAAAACGCCATGGACAACCCTCTGGAGACCCAGTACTTC; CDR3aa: CASSQNAMDNPLETQYF
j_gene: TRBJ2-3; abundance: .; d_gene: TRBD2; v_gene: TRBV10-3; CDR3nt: TGTGCCATCTTGGGGGGGGTAAAACCAGATACGCAGTATTTT; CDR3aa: CAILGGVKPDTQYF
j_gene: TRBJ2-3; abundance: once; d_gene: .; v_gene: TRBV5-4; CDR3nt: TGTGCCAGCAGCGCCCCTGGGCTGGCGGGGGATACGCAGTATTTT; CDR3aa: CASSAPGLAGDTQYF
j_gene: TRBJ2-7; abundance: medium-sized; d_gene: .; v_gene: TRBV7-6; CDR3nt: TGTGCCAGCAGCTTAAAGGCCCAGGGGGAGCAGTACTTC; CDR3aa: CASSLKAQGEQYF
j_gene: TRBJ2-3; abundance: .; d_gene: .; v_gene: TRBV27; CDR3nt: TGTGCCAGCAGTTTAACGGGAGGCACAGATACGCAGTATTTT; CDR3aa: CASSLTGGTDTQYF
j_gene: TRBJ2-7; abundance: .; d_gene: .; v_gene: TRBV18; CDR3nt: TGTGCCAGCTCACTACCAGGGGTTTCCTACGAGCAGTACTTC; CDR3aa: CASSLPGVSYEQYF
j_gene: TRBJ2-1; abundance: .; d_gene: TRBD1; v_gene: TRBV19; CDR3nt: TGTGCCAGTAGTATGAGGTGGCAGGGGGCGATTAGCTCCTACAATGAGCAGTTCTTC; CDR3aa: CASSMRWQGAISSYNEQFF
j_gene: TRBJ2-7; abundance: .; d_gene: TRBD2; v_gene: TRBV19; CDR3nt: TGTGCCAGTCAGCGGGGGCCACAATACGAGCAGTACTTC; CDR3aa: CASQRGPQYEQYF
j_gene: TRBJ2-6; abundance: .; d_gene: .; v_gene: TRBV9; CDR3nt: TGTGCCAGCGGCGATAGACTTGTCTCTGGGGCCAACGTCCTGACTTTC; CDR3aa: CASGDRLVSGANVLTF
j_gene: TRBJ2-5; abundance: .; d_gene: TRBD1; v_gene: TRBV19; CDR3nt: TGTGCCAGTAGTCCCGGGACAGGTCGGCAGACCCAGTACTTC; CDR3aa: CASSPGTGRQTQYF
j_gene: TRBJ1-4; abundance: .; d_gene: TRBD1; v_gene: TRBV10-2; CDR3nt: TGCGCCAGCACGTTGACAGGGGGCACTGAAAAACTGTTTTTT; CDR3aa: CASTLTGGTEKLFF
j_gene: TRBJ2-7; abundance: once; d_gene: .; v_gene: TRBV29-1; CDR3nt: TGCAGCGTTGAAATGTCGGGGGTGGACGAGCAGTACTTC; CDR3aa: CSVEMSGVDEQYF
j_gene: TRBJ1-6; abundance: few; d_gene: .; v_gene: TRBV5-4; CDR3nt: TGTGCCAGCAGCTTGGACACAGGGCCCTCACCCCTCCACTTT; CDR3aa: CASSLDTGPSPLHF
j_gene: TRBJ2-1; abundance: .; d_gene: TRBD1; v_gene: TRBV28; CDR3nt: TGTGCCAGTATGGGACAGGGGTTTTTCCGGGAGCAGTTCTTC; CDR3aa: CASMGQGFFREQFF
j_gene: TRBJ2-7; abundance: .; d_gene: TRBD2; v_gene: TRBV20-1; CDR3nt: TGCAGTGCTAGTCGGGAGGGCCGATACGAGCAGTACTTC; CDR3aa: CSASREGRYEQYF
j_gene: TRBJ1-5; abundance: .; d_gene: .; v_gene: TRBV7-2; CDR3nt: TGTGCCAGCAGCTTATCTTGGCATCAGCCCCAGCATTTT; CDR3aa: CASSLSWHQPQHF
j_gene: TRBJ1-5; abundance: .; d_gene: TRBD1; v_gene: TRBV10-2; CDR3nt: TGCGCCAGCAGCCGACAGGGAGACCACAATCAGCCCCAGCATTTT; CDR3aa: CASSRQGDHNQPQHF
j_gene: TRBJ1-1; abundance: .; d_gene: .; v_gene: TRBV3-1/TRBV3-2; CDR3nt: TGTGCCAGCAGCCAGTTAATGAACACTGAAGCTTTCTTT; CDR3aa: CASSQLMNTEAFF
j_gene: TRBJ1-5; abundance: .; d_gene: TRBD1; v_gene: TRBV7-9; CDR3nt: TGTGCCAGCAGCTCGGACAGGGTAACAGGTCAGCCCCAGCATTTT; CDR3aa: CASSSDRVTGQPQHF
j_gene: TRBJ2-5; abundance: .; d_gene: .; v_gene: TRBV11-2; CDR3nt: TGTGCCAGCAGCTTTAACGGGGTATTCGGGGAGACCCAGTACTTC; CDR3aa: CASSFNGVFGETQYF
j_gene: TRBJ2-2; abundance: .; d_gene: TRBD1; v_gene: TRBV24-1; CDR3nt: TGTGCCACCAGTGATAGACGACAGGGGAACCGGGGAGCTGTTTTT; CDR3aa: CATSDRRQGNRGAVF
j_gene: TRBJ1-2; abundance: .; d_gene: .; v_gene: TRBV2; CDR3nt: TGTGCCAGCAGTGACTCAGGGCCCTATGGCTACACCTTC; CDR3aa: CASSDSGPYGYTF
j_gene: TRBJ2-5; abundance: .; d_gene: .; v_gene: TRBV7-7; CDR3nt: TGTGCCAGCAGCCCCTTGGCGGGGAAGACCCAAGGGGAGACCCAGTACTTC; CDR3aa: CASSPLAGKTQGETQYF
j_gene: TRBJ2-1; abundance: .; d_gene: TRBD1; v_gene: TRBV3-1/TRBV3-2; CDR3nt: TGTGCCAGCAGCCAAGCCGGGACAGACTACAATGAGCAGTTCTTC; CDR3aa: CASSQAGTDYNEQFF
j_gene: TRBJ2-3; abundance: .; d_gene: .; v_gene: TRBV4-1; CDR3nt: TGCGCCAGCAGCCAAGATTTCGAGACTTTTATACGCACAGATACGCAGTATTTT; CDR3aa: CASSQDFETFIRTDTQYF
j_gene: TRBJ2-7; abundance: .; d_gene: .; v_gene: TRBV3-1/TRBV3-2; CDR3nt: TGTGCCAGCAGCCAAGGGACCCCCGGCGGGTACGAGCAGTACTTC; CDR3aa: CASSQGTPGGYEQYF
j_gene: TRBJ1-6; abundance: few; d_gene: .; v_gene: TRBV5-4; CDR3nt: TGTGCCAGCAGCTTGCAGGAAAACTATAATTCACCCCTCCACTTT; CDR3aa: CASSLQENYNSPLHF
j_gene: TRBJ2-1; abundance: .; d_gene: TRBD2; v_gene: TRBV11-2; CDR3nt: TGTGCCAGCAGCTTAGAGTGGCTAGCGGGTAGCAATGAGCAGTTCTTC; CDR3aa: CASSLEWLAGSNEQFF
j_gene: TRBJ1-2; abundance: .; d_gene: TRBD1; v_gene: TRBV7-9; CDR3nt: TGTGCCAGCAGCTTAGTGGGACAGGGTACGAGGGGCTACACCTTC; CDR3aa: CASSLVGQGTRGYTF
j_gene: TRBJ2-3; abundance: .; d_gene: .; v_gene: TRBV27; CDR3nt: TGTGCCAGCAGTTTCAGGGGTTCGGCAGATACGCAGTATTTT; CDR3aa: CASSFRGSADTQYF
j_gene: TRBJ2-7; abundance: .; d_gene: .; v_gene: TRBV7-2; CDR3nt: TGTGCCAGCAGCGTGTGGGGGGGCGGCGAGCAGTACTTC; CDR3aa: CASSVWGGGEQYF
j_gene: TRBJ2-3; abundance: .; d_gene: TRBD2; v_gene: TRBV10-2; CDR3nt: TGCGCCAGCAGCTTACGAGCGGGAACTAGCACAGATACGCAGTATTTT; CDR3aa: CASSLRAGTSTDTQYF
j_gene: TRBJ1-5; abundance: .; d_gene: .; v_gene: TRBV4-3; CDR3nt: TGCGCCAGCAGCCAAGAGCGACTGGATCAGCCCCAGCATTTT; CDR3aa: CASSQERLDQPQHF
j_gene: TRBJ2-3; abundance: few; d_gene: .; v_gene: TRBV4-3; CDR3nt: TGCGCCAGCAGCCAAGCAGGACAGACAGATACGCAGTATTTT; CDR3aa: CASSQAGQTDTQYF
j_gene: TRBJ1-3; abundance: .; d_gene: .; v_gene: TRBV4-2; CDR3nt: TGTGCCAGCAGCCAAGAGACAGGCTCTGGAAACACCATATATTTT; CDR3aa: CASSQETGSGNTIYF
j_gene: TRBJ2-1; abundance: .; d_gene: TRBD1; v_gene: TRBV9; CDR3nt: TGTGCCACTTCCTTGGGACAGGGCAATGAGCAGTTCTTC; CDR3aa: CATSLGQGNEQFF
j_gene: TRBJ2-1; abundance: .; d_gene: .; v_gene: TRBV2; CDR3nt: TGTGCCAGCAGTGTTTGGCGGGACTCCTACAATGAGCAGTTCTTC; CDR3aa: CASSVWRDSYNEQFF
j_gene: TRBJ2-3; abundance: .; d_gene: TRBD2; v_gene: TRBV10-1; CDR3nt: TGCGCCAGCAGTGACGGCCTAGCGGGTGCCGATACGCAGTATTTT; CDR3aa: CASSDGLAGADTQYF
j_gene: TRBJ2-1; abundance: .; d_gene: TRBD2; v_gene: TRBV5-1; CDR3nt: TGCGCCAGCAGCTTGGGCGGGAGTTGGAACAATGAGCAGTTCTTC; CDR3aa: CASSLGGSWNNEQFF
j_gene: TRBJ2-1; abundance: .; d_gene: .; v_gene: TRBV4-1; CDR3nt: TGCGCCAGCAGCCAAGGAGGCACCTTGGGTATGGATGAGCAGTTCTTC; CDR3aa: CASSQGGTLGMDEQFF
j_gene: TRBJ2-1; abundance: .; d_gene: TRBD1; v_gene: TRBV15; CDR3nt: TGTGCCACCAGCAGCGAAAGGGGCAGGGGGCATGAGCAGTTCTTC; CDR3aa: CATSSERGRGHEQFF
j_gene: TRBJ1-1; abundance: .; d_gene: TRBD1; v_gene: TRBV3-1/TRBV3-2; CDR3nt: TGTGCCAGCAGCCAACAGACAGGGTTGGGCCCCACTGAAGCTTTCTTT; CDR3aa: CASSQQTGLGPTEAFF
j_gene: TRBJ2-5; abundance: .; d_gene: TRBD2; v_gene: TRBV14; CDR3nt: TGTGCCAGCAGCCACGCGATAGCGGGAGGACTCAAAGAGACCCAGTACTTC; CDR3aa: CASSHAIAGGLKETQYF
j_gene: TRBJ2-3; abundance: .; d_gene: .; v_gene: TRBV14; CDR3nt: TGTGCCAGCAGCTACACAGATACGCAGTATTTT; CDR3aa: CASSYTDTQYF
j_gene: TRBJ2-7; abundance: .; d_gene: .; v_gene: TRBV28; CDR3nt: TGTGCCAGCCCCTTCAAGGGGTGCCCCTCCTACGAGCAGTACTTC; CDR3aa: CASPFKGCPSYEQYF
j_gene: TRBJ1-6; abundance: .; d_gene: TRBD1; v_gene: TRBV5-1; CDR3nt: TGCGCCAGCAGCCTCCCGACAGGGGACAATTCACCCCTCCACTTT; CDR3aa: CASSLPTGDNSPLHF
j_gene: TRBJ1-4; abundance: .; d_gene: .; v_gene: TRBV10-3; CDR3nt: TGTGCCATCAGTGAGTCGGCAGGGTCTAATGAAAAACTGTTTTTT; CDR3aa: CAISESAGSNEKLFF
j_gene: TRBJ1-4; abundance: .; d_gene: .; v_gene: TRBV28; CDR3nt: TGTGCCAGCAGCCGCCCCTGGGGGAGGGAGGCTAATGAAAAACTGTTTTTT; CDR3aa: CASSRPWGREANEKLFF
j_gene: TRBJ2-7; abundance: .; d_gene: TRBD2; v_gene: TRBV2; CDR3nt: TGTGCCAGCACGGCGGGAGCAGCGCAGTACTTC; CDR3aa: CASTAGAAQYF
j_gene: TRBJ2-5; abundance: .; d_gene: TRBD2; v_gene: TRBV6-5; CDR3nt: TGTGCCAGCAGAGCGGGGGGGGTAGAGACCCAGTACTTC; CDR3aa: CASRAGGVETQYF